The clone carrying this T cell receptor beta chain was recorded many times. The data are from a study of blood T cells in healthy people across ages. Primers used in a second PCR of roughly 6 to 11 cycles were a sample-barcoded 5' primer and a J-beta primer mix. Tags on each cDNA molecule came from a template-switch adaptor with 12 random nucleotides. All samples gave at least 2.5 million CDR3-containing paired-end reads. Using its own MiXCR run on the 5' RACE reads, TCRdb lists one record per CDR3 protein. The sample holds 850,000 to 950,000 distinct CDR3 sequences, around 30% seen once. Germline-derived CDR1 and CDR2 are MNHNY and SVGAGI (reference sequence). CDR3 length equals 17 residues. Trimming pared 2 bases from V and 4 bases from J, leaving 18 bases between.

Sequencing was done on a sample of blood. The chain couples TRBV6-6 to TRBJ1-5, with D possibly matching TRBD1 (5 bases). The receptor's source is a woman older than 75 in good health. Here the CDR3 reads CASSYPGSSRGNQPQHF. In nucleotides, the CDR3 is TGTGCCAGCAGTTACCCAGGGTCTAGCCGGGGGAATCAGCCCCAGCATTTT.